The 26 T cell receptor beta chains presented below share a single source sample, sequenced in a study of OX40 agonist ivuxolimab in advanced cancers. Clones were sequenced by immunoSEQ multiplex PCR, and TCRdb holds only the in-frame ones, with some missing. The sample shows approximately 15,000 clones, less than 90% of them seen only once. Sequenced here: CD4+ or CD8+ T cells sorted from blood, sampled in a trial of the OX40 agonist ivuxolimab. These receptors all come from an adult with an advanced solid tumor such as melanoma, head and neck, liver or kidney cancer.

V usage is TRBV6-1 and J usage is TRBJ2-3, with TRBD2 matching 10 bases. V shed 8 bases, J shed 6 bases, and the junction held 8 bases outside the gene matches. CDR1 MNHNS and CDR2 SASEGT come from the germline V gene. CDR3 length equals 14 residues. CDR3 region: CASSLAGDIDTQYF. CDR3 sequence (DNA): TGTGCCAGCTCCCTAGCGGGAGATATTGATACGCAGTATTTT.

The V call is TRBV2, the J call TRBJ2-7; 8 bases are a match to TRBD1. Germline V gives CDR1 SNHLY, CDR2 FYNNEI. This CDR3 has 15 residues. J was trimmed by 6 bases and V by 6 bases; bases with no gene match: 13. CDR3 nucleotide sequence: TGTGCCAGCAGGGACCAGGACAGGGCAGGGGGCGAGCAGTACTTC. Translation gives CASRDQDRAGGEQYF.

This clone was detected once. The J gene is TRBJ1-1, the V gene TRBV4-2; possible D gene TRBD1, 6 bases. V was pared by 4 bases and J by 1 base, with 10 bases between. The germline V gene has CDR1 LGHNA and CDR2 YNFKEQ. The CDR3 loop spans 14 amino acids. The CDR3 DNA follows: TGTGCCAGCAGCCCCAGGGGACCGAACACTGAAGCTTTCTTT. Protein product: CASSPRGPNTEAFF.

The chain employs TRBV7-9 and TRBJ2-1; 10 positions match TRBD2. The V gene end was trimmed by 1 base and the J gene end by 11 bases; junction bases not matched to a gene: 8. The CDR3 runs 15 residues. Germline-derived CDR1 and CDR2 are SEHNR and FQNEAQ (reference sequence). The DNA for the CDR3 is TGTGCCAGCAGCTTAGGGACTAGCGGTGAGGGTAAGCAGTTCTTC. This gives the protein CASSLGTSGEGKQFF.

The chain employs TRBV27 and TRBJ2-3; D gene uncertain. Germline V lookup: CDR1 MNHEY, CDR2 SMNVEV (reference sequence). The V and J ends lost 7 bases and 2 bases respectively, with 16 bases between them. The length of the CDR3 is 15 residues. CDR3 residues: CASTLGFGYTDTQYF. In DNA form, the CDR3 reads TGTGCCAGCACCTTAGGGTTCGGATACACAGATACGCAGTATTTT.

This chain uses TRBV10-3 with TRBJ2-2; D ambiguous. The germline V gene encodes CDR1 ENHRY and CDR2 SYGVKD. The CDR3 contains 15 residues. V was trimmed by 3 bases and J by 5 bases, leaving 13 bases between them. Here the CDR3 reads CAISDVLRRTGELFF. DNA of the CDR3: TGTGCCATCAGTGATGTATTGAGGCGGACCGGGGAGCTGTTTTTT.

The chain recombines TRBV21-1 with TRBJ1-1. TRBV21-1 corresponds to a pseudogene. This CDR3 has 16 amino acids. The CDR3 DNA follows: TGTGCCAGCAGGAGGATCCTAGCTACAATTCGCACTGAAGCTTTCTTT. This encodes CASRRILATIRTEAFF.

With respect to this clone: Other DNA sequences in this sample translate to the same CDR3. The chain joins TRBV30 to TRBJ2-2; 7 nucleotides match TRBD2. V trimming: 5 bases; J trimming: 8 bases; junction bases outside the gene matches: 5. The CDR3 spans 12 residues. Germline CDR1 reads GTSNPN; CDR2 reads SVGIG (reference sequence). The CDR3 nucleotides read TGTGCCTGGGGGAGGGTTGCGGGGGAGCTGTTTTTT. It encodes CAWGRVAGELFF.

The chain recombines TRBV4-1 with TRBJ1-2; D gene uncertain. From germline, CDR1 is MGHRA and CDR2 YSYEKL. Trimming removed 0 bases at V and 7 bases at J, with 9 bases between. The CDR3 length is 13 residues. CDR3 sequence: CASSQDRAGGYTF. The CDR3 DNA sequence: TGCGCCAGCAGCCAAGATCGGGCAGGTGGCTACACCTTC.

The DNA for the CDR3 is TGTGCCAGTAGTACCGGGGGTATGACAGCCTACGAGCAGTACTTC. Residues: CASSTGGMTAYEQYF. The V and J genes are TRBV19 and TRBJ2-7, with D possibly matching TRBD2 (6 bases). Germline V CDR1 and CDR2: LNHDA, SQIVND (reference sequence). There are 15 residues in the CDR3. Trimming removed 4 bases at V and 2 bases at J, with 15 bases between.

J is TRBJ2-1 and V is TRBV11-3; 8 nucleotides match TRBD2. CDR1 is SGHNT and CDR2 is YENEEA in the germline V gene. This CDR3 contains 14 residues. Trimming at V came to 5 bases and at J to 9 bases, leaving 9 bases not matched to a gene. In DNA form, the CDR3 reads TGTGCCAGCAGCCCTGGACTAGCAGCCCCTGAGCAGTTCTTC. This gives the protein CASSPGLAAPEQFF. The variable domain in full, with the rest retrieved from reference TRBV11-3 and TRBJ2-1, is EAGVVQSPRYKIIEKKQPVAFWCNPISGHNTLYWYLQNLGQGPELLIRYENEEAVDDSQLPKDRFSAERLKGVDSTLKIQPAELGDSAVYLCASSPGLAAPEQFFGPGTRLTVL.

The chain combines TRBV28 with TRBJ1-5, with D unresolved. Germline V gene lookup returns CDR1 MDHEN and CDR2 SYDVKM. The CDR3 runs 14 residues. V was cut by 10 bases and J by 2 bases, with 15 bases left in between. CDR3 sequence (DNA): TGTGCCACTGCTCCTTGGGTTCGCAATCAGCCCCAGCATTTT. It yields the protein CATAPWVRNQPQHF.

The gene calls are TRBV6-6 and TRBJ2-1, with unresolved D. Germline lookup yields CDR1 MNHNY and CDR2 SVGAGI (reference sequence). Between the trimmed V and J ends, which lost 6 bases and 6 bases, there was a span of 12 bases. The CDR3 loop spans 13 amino acids. DNA of the CDR3: TGTGCCAGCAGCGGACCTACCACCAATGAGCAGTTCTTC. Translated, it gives CASSGPTTNEQFF.

This clone was seen only once. The chain combines TRBV28 with TRBJ2-1; D uncertain. Germline lookup yields CDR1 MDHEN and CDR2 SYDVKM. This CDR3 contains 15 residues. Trimming left V 2 bases short and J 7 bases short, with 15 bases between. DNA of the CDR3: TGTGCCAGCAGTTTACCCGACGGGTACGCTAATGAGCAGTTCTTC. Translated, it gives CASSLPDGYANEQFF.

The rearrangement joins TRBV6-5 to TRBJ1-2; 8 nucleotides line up with TRBD1. The CDR3 length is 15 residues. The junction had 10 bases not matched to a gene; V was cut back by 6 bases and J by 4 bases. Per germline, CDR1 MNHEY and CDR2 SVGAGI. This CDR3 reads CASSLFYRGSYGYTF. As DNA, the CDR3 is TGTGCCAGCAGCCTATTTTACAGGGGGAGCTATGGCTACACCTTC.

The rearrangement joins TRBV18 to TRBJ2-1; D unresolved. Germline V CDR1 and CDR2: KGHSH, LQKENI. Between the trimmed V and J ends, which lost 0 bases and 7 bases, there was a span of 4 bases. This CDR3 region has 12 residues. Here the CDR3 DNA reads TGTGCCAGCTCACCACCCGGGAATGAGCAGTTCTTC. Encoded protein: CASSPPGNEQFF. Together with reference TRBV18 and TRBJ2-1, the CDR3 gives the full variable domain: NAGVMQNPRHLVRRRGQEARLRCSPMKGHSHVYWYRQLPEEGLKFMVYLQKENIIDESGMPKERFSAEFPKEGPSILRIQQVVRGDSAAYFCASSPPGNEQFFGPGTRLTVL.

The genes are TRBV11-2 and TRBJ2-7, with 10 bases fitting TRBD1. The CDR3 is 15 amino acids. Germline CDR1 and CDR2: SGHAT and FQNNGV. V trimming: 5 bases; J trimming: 4 bases; junction bases outside the gene matches: 8. This CDR3 is CASSPRDRGWYEQYF. CDR3 in DNA: TGTGCCAGCAGCCCCAGGGACAGGGGCTGGTACGAGCAGTACTTC.

V is TRBV27 and J is TRBJ2-2; 12 nucleotides line up with TRBD2. The CDR3 covers 20 residues. J was trimmed by 4 bases and V by 3 bases; bases with no gene match: 15. Germline V gene sequence: CDR1 MNHEY, CDR2 SMNVEV (reference sequence). The CDR3 bases are TGTGCCAGCAGTTTCTCCGCGACTAGCGGGAGACTGCGGGGCACCGGGGAGCTGTTTTTT. Amino acids: CASSFSATSGRLRGTGELFF.

The chain couples TRBV30 to TRBJ2-7, with D unresolved. The V end lost 3 bases, the J end lost 6 bases, and 21 bases lay between the germline ends. The CDR3 has 15 residues. Germline assignment: CDR1 GTSNPN and CDR2 SVGIG (reference sequence). CDR3 sequence: CAWRDTSERRIEQYF. CDR3 nucleotides: TGTGCCTGGAGAGACACAAGCGAGAGAAGAATCGAGCAGTACTTC. The full variable domain, completed using reference TRBV30 and TRBJ2-7, is SQTIHQWPATLVQPVGSPLSLECTVEGTSNPNLYWYRQAAGRGLQLLFYSVGIGQISSEVPQNLSASRPQDRQFILSSKKLLLSDSGFYLCAWRDTSERRIEQYFGPGTRLTVT.

J is TRBJ2-7 and V is TRBV5-1; the match to TRBD2 covers 7 bases. Germline CDR1 reads SGHRS; CDR2 reads YFSETQ. The CDR3 sequence is 15 residues long. V was pared by 0 bases and J by 3 bases, with 6 bases of the junction left unmatched. This CDR3 is CASSLATSEIYEQYF. The CDR3 region has the DNA TGCGCCAGCAGCTTGGCCACTAGCGAGATCTACGAGCAGTACTTC.

This rearrangement joins TRBV2 to TRBJ2-5, with a possible D match to TRBD1 (6 bases). In germline, CDR1 is SNHLY, CDR2 FYNNEI. The V end lost 5 bases, the J end lost 0 bases, and 10 bases lay between the germline ends. This CDR3 is built from 14 residues. CDR3 bases: TGTGCCAGCAGTTTAGACAGGTACCAAGAGACCCAGTACTTC. The encoded protein is CASSLDRYQETQYF.

The rearrangement links TRBV6-4 to TRBJ2-1; D gene unclear. Germline V gene lookup returns CDR1 MRHNA and CDR2 SNTAGT. This CDR3 comprises 15 residues. Trimming shortened V by 5 bases and J by 4 bases, and 15 bases separated the two germline ends. CDR3 in DNA: TGTGCCAGCAGTCGCGACCCTGACTCTTACAATGAGCAGTTCTTC. This gives the protein CASSRDPDSYNEQFF.

The V and J genes are TRBV7-2 and TRBJ1-2, with TRBD1 matching over 7 bases. Germline CDR1 reads SGHTA; CDR2 reads FQGNSA. Trimming at V came to 6 bases and at J to 4 bases, leaving 11 bases not matched to a gene. This CDR3 spans 15 amino acids. CDR3 amino acids: CASRPAGTVLYGYTF. CDR3 bases: TGTGCCAGCAGGCCAGCCGGGACAGTCCTCTATGGCTACACCTTC.

The chain recombines TRBV27 with TRBJ1-1, with TRBD1 matching over 7 bases. Germline CDR1 and CDR2: MNHEY and SMNVEV (reference sequence). The CDR3 spans 16 residues. The ends lost 6 bases at V and 1 base at J; junction bases unmatched: 11. CDR3 in amino acids: CASRQLSGTENTEAFF. The CDR3 DNA sequence: TGTGCCAGCAGACAATTATCCGGGACAGAGAACACTGAAGCTTTCTTT.

This clone was seen only once. The genes are TRBV28 and TRBJ1-5, with 10 nucleotides matching TRBD1. This CDR3 contains 15 residues. CDR1 and CDR2 (germline): MDHEN, SYDVKM. Trimming took 7 bases from V and 3 from J; bases not matched to a gene: 6. CDR3 residues: CASTTGTGVNQPQHF. The CDR3, as DNA: TGTGCCAGCACCACCGGGACAGGGGTCAATCAGCCCCAGCATTTT.

The chain uses TRBV5-4 and TRBJ1-2, with TRBD1 as a possible D gene (6 bases). V was clipped by 2 bases and J by 1 base, with 9 bases between them. This CDR3 region has 14 residues. The germline V gene encodes CDR1 SGHNT and CDR2 YYREEE (reference sequence). The DNA of the CDR3 is TGTGCCAGCAGCTTAGACAGGCGTAACTATGGCTACACCTTC. Encoded protein: CASSLDRRNYGYTF.